This T cell receptor (beta chain) was identified in a study of T cells in Graves' hyperthyroidism and ophthalmopathy. Findings and limits, study-wide: A model using 13 V-J features told ophthalmopathy apart from stable hyperthyroidism. Blood shared most expanded thyroid clonotypes above 0.001.

Per the germline V gene, CDR1 is SNHLY and CDR2 is FYNNEI. V was clipped by 7 bases and J by 4 bases, with 10 bases between them. The CDR3 is 12 amino acids. This clonotype was found many times. The antigen remains unidentified. In making diagnoses, clinical symptoms, serum thyroxine and TRAb, thyroid ultrasound and orbital computed tomography were all used. Out of 10 ml of fresh peripheral blood came the PBMCs. Amplification targeted TCR beta CDR3 regions from RNA transcripts. Using the HTBI primer set, a first-round RT-PCR was run on the TCR CDR3. From the multiplex PCR reads, TCRdb called clonotypes with MiXCR, one entry per CDR3 protein. The sample has about 160,000 distinct CDR3 sequences, approximately 9% seen once.

This TCR was sampled from a woman between 18 and 30 years old with Graves' hyperthyroidism that later progressed to Graves' ophthalmopathy. Sequenced material: blood. The J gene is TRBJ1-2, the V gene TRBV2, with D perhaps TRBD1 (5 bases). DNA for the CDR3: TGTGCCAGCATGGCCGGGGGCTATGGCTACACCTTC. Its translation is CASMAGGYGYTF.